The clone carrying this T cell receptor (beta chain) has just one count. V lost 8 bases, J lost 3 bases, and 20 bases lay in between. The CDR3 spans 16 residues. Germline CDR1 reads LNHDA; CDR2 reads SQIVND (reference sequence). The record originates from a study of blood T cell repertoires in COVID-19. The table came from immunoSEQ multiplex PCR; TCRdb's copy has only in-frame clones and leaves some out. The sample lists 250,000 to 350,000 clones, 75% to 90% occurring once. The clonotype was recovered from a young woman who had recovered from COVID-19. The V gene is TRBV19, the J gene TRBJ2-1; no clear D gene. Sequenced material: peripheral blood. CDR3 loop: CASLGLAAKDYNEQFF. CDR3 nucleotide sequence: TGTGCCAGTCTTGGTTTGGCGGCCAAGGACTACAATGAGCAGTTCTTC.